A single sample gave rise to the 14 T cell receptor beta chains below, sequenced in a study of blood T cells in healthy people across ages. Alongside a J-beta primer mix, a sample-barcoded 5' primer served in a second PCR lasting about 7 to 11 cycles. TCRdb re-derived calls from the 5' RACE reads in MiXCR, one entry per CDR3 protein. The repertoire holds more than 600,000 distinct CDR3 sequences, with 25% as singletons. These data were also filed under a second study, of T cells of mothers and their children.

The sample was blood. The receptor set was obtained from a boy aged 5-17 years in good health.

The chain recombines TRBV5-1 with TRBJ2-5; 14 bases fit TRBD2. The length of the CDR3 is 16 residues. CDR1 is SGHRS and CDR2 is YFSETQ in the germline V gene. V trimming: 3 bases; J trimming: 3 bases; junction bases outside the gene matches: 4. In nucleotides, the CDR3 is TGCGCCAGCAGCTCCGGGACTAGCGGGGGAAAAGAGACCCAGTACTTC. Its protein is CASSSGTSGGKETQYF.

CDR3: CASSELGTAYGYTF. The CDR3 DNA is TGTGCCAGCAGTGAATTAGGGACAGCCTATGGCTACACCTTC. This chain links TRBV25-1 with TRBJ1-2; 7 nucleotides align to TRBD1. This CDR3 has 14 amino acids. From germline, CDR1 is MGHDK and CDR2 SYGVNS. J gave up 4 bases and V 1 base, and 3 bases lay outside the gene matches.

V usage is TRBV4-1 and J usage is TRBJ2-1, with 12 nucleotides matching TRBD2. V dropped 7 bases and J dropped 1; count of bases not matched to a gene: 8. The CDR3 loop spans 17 amino acids. Looked up from germline, CDR1 is MGHRA and CDR2 is YSYEKL. CDR3 region: CASTRLAGDRSYNEQFF. CDR3 sequence (DNA): TGCGCCAGCACCAGACTAGCGGGAGACAGGTCCTACAATGAGCAGTTCTTC.

A few counts support this clonotype. The chain links TRBV3-1 to TRBJ2-5, with TRBD1 matching 10 bases. The J call is doubtful: the DNA matches TRBJ2-7 better. The CDR3 consists of 15 residues. Germline CDR1 reads LGHDT; CDR2 reads YNNKEL (reference sequence). The CDR3 bases are TGTGCCAGCAGCCGGGGACAGGGGAGCGTCTACGAGCAGTACTTC. Translated, it gives CASSRGQGSVYEQYF.

The chain couples TRBV28 to TRBJ2-7, with D uncertain. CDR1 MDHEN and CDR2 SYDVKM come from the germline V gene. Trimming took off 6 bases at V and 7 bases at J, with 16 bases between the two ends. The CDR3 sequence is 13 residues long. CDR3 DNA: TGTGCCAGCAGCCCTTTAGGTCTTGAAGAGCAGTACTTC. As protein: CASSPLGLEEQYF.

The rearrangement joins TRBV29-1 to TRBJ2-1; 10 positions match TRBD2. The J call is in doubt because the DNA end fits TRBJ2-7 better. In germline, CDR1 is SQVTM, CDR2 ANQGSEA. There are 13 residues in the CDR3. CDR3 DNA: TGCAGCGTTGCGGATAGCGGGAGGTACGAGCAGTACTTC. It is translated as CSVADSGRYEQYF.

The chain employs TRBV2 and TRBJ2-2; 8 bases align to TRBD1. The CDR3 is 14 amino acids. J lost 6 bases, V lost 8 bases, and 8 bases had no gene match. CDR1 is SNHLY, CDR2 FYNNEI, per germline. The CDR3 is CASSQDREAGELFF. CDR3 in DNA: TGTGCCAGCTCGCAGGACAGGGAGGCCGGGGAGCTGTTTTTT.

This clonotype was counted a few times. V gene TRBV7-9 combines with J gene TRBJ2-5, with 9 bases aligning to TRBD2. With the DNA end fitting TRBJ2-7 better, the J assignment may be wrong. CDR1 is SEHNR, CDR2 FQNEAQ, per germline (reference sequence). The CDR3 covers 14 residues. CDR3 sequence: CASSPVAGVYEQYF. Here the CDR3 DNA reads TGTGCCAGCAGCCCGGTAGCGGGAGTATACGAGCAGTACTTC.

This clonotype was detected only a few times. The chain has TRBV9 and TRBJ2-7; D gene uncertain. Looked up from germline, CDR1 is SGDLS and CDR2 is YYNGEE. This CDR3 contains 14 residues. Trimming removed 2 bases at V and 0 bases at J, with 9 bases between. This CDR3 reads CASSVLPSSYEQYF. The CDR3 bases are TGTGCCAGCAGCGTCCTGCCTAGCTCCTACGAGCAGTACTTC.

This clonotype was detected a few times. The chain is built from TRBV6-1 and TRBJ2-5; 10 bases fit TRBD1. Germline V gene data show CDR1 as MNHNS and CDR2 as SASEGT. The CDR3 consists of 18 residues. Trimming at V came to 6 bases and at J to 1 base, leaving 14 bases not matched to a gene. The CDR3 sequence is CASSPRTGGSTVQETQYF. The CDR3 DNA is TGTGCCAGCAGCCCCAGGACAGGGGGATCCACAGTCCAAGAGACCCAGTACTTC.

This clonotype has more than one count but fewer than ten. The chain couples TRBV20-1 to TRBJ2-5; tentative D call: TRBD1 (5 bases). There are 15 residues in the CDR3. The V gene's germline CDR1 is DFQATT and CDR2 SNEGSKA (reference sequence). The ends were cut back, 1 base at V and 5 bases at J, with 17 bases in the middle. The CDR3 nucleotides are TGCAGTGCTAGAGGGAAGGATCCCAAGGGGGAGACCCAGTACTTC. Its protein is CSARGKDPKGETQYF.

The rearrangement joins TRBV10-3 to TRBJ2-5, with 7 bases fitting TRBD2. The J call is uncertain, as TRBJ2-1 better fits the DNA end. Per the germline V gene, CDR1 is ENHRY and CDR2 is SYGVKD. The CDR3 spans 16 residues. CDR3 in amino acids: CAISLRVAGLGDEQFF. In DNA, the CDR3 is TGTGCCATCAGTTTACGTGTAGCGGGCCTCGGGGATGAGCAGTTCTTC.

The table lists this clonotype with a few counts. This chain links TRBV29-1 with TRBJ2-5; D remains unclear. This CDR3 is built from 12 residues. Germline V gene data show CDR1 as SQVTM and CDR2 as ANQGSEA. V was cut by 7 bases and J by 4 bases, with 13 bases left in between. The CDR3 spells CSAIPRGETQYF. The CDR3 nucleotides are TGCAGCGCGATCCCTCGCGGAGAGACCCAGTACTTC.

V gene TRBV12-3 or TRBV12-4 combines with J gene TRBJ2-7; D gene ambiguous. Trimming cost V 3 bases and J 0 bases, with 12 bases left between them. This CDR3 is 15 amino acids long. CDR3 DNA sequence: TGTGCCAGCAGTTTCGCATACGTAGGCTCCTACGAGCAGTACTTC. It codes for CASSFAYVGSYEQYF.